The 5 T cell receptor beta chains reported below all come from one sample, sequenced in a study of identical twins. TCRdb reprocessed the 5' RACE reads via MiXCR and lists one record per CDR3 protein. Of 1.5 million to 2 million distinct CDR3 sequences in the sample, around a third are singletons; the top ten hold approximately 0.29%. Sequenced material: cord blood. The receptors originated from a newborn girl in good health.

The V and J genes are TRBV28 and TRBJ2-7; 11 bases match TRBD2. The CDR3 spans 15 residues. Germline V lookup: CDR1 MDHEN, CDR2 SYDVKM. V was clipped by 6 bases and J by 2 bases; unmatched bases: 6. CDR3 coding DNA: TGTGCCAGCAGACGGACTAGCGGGTCCCCCTACGAGCAGTACTTC. It yields the protein CASRRTSGSPYEQYF.

This clonotype was observed a handful of times. The chain has TRBV6-6 and TRBJ1-2; D is ambiguous. Trimming cost V 0 bases and J 7 bases, with 15 bases left between them. Germline V lookup: CDR1 MNHNY, CDR2 SVGAGI (reference sequence). The CDR3 is made up of 15 amino acids. The CDR3 coding sequence is TGTGCCAGCAGTTACTCCGCATCTTCGGGAGTTGGCTACACCTTC. Residues: CASSYSASSGVGYTF.

This clonotype has only a few counts. The rearrangement links TRBV25-1 to TRBJ1-3; D is undetermined. The CDR3 contains 13 residues. Trimming stripped 3 bases from V and 0 bases from J, with 3 bases between. Germline V CDR1 and CDR2: MGHDK, SYGVNS. The CDR3 coding sequence is TGTGCCAGCAGTGACAGCTCTGGAAACACCATATATTTT. It yields the protein CASSDSSGNTIYF.

Regarding this clonotype: At one end, the junction sequence differs from germline, possibly due to a read error. The J gene is TRBJ2-2, the V gene TRBV12-3 or TRBV12-4, with D perhaps matching TRBD2 (6 bases). The CDR3 length is 14 residues. CDR3 amino acids: CATFSFANTGGLFF. The DNA for the CDR3 is TGTGCCACTTTCTCTTTCGCGAACACCGGGGGGCTGTTTTTT.

This clonotype was counted a few times. The V call is TRBV20-1, the J call TRBJ2-1; 8 positions match TRBD1. Germline CDR1 reads DFQATT; CDR2 reads SNEGSKA (reference sequence). With 6 bases clipped from V and 6 bases from J, the junction kept 1 base outside the gene matches. The CDR3 covers 11 residues. Here the CDR3 DNA reads TGCAGTGCCCAGGGGGCCAATGAGCAGTTCTTC. Translated, it gives CSAQGANEQFF.